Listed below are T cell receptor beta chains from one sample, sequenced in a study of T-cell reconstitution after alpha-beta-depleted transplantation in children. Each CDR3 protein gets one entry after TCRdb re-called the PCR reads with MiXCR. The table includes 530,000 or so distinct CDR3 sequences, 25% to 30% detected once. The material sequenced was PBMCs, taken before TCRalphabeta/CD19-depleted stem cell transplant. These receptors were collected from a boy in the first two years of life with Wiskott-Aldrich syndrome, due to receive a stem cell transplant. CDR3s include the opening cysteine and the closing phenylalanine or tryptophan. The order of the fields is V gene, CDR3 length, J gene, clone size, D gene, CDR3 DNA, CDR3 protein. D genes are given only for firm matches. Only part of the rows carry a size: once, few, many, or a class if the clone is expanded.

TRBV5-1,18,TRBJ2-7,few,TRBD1,TGCGCCAGCAGCTTGGGACGCCTAGACAGGGACACTTTCTACGAGCAGTACTTC,CASSLGRLDRDTFYEQYF
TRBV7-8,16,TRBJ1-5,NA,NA,TGTGCCAGCAGCCAAGAACGGGCGGTCACGAATCAGCCCCAGCATTTT,CASSQERAVTNQPQHF
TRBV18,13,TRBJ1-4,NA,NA,TGTGCCAGCTCGCCCGGGACGGATGAAAAACTGTTTTTT,CASSPGTDEKLFF
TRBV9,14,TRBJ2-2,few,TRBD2,TGTGCCAGCAGCGTCGGGAGGGTGACCGGGGAGCTGTTTTTT,CASSVGRVTGELFF
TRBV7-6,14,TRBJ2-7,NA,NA,TGTGCCAGCAGCTTAGGTTTGGGGGTATACGAGCAGTACTTC,CASSLGLGVYEQYF
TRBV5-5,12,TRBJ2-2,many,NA,TGTGCCAGCAGCTTTGGCGTCGGGGAGCTGTTTTTT,CASSFGVGELFF
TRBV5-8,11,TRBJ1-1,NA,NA,TGTGCCAGCAGCTTTGTGGAGAAAGCTTTCTTT,CASSFVEKAFF
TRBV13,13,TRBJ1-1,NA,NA,TGTGCCAGCAGCAAACCTGAGGTTAGGTCAGCTTTCTTT,CASSKPEVRSAFF
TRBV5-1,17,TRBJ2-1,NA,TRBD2,TGCGCCAGCAGCTTGGTTCCCGGGACTAGCGGGAGGGGTGAGCAGTTCTTC,CASSLVPGTSGRGEQFF
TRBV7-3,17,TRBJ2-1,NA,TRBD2,TGTGCCAGCAGCCAATTTCCGGGACTAGCGGGAAATAATGAGCAGTTCTTC,CASSQFPGLAGNNEQFF
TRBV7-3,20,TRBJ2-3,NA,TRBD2,TGTGCCAGCAGCCCACGTCCACTAGCGGTACCTACGGAGCCTAAGGATACGCAGTATTTT,CASSPRPLAVPTEPKDTQYF
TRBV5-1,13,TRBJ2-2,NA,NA,TGCGCCAGCAGCTTGGCCGGGAACGGGGAGCTGTTTTTT,CASSLAGNGELFF
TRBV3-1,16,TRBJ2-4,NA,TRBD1,TGTGCCAGCAGCCAACACAGGGGTCCGACCAAAAACATTCAGTACTTC,CASSQHRGPTKNIQYF
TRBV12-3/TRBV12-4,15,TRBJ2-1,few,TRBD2,TGTGCCAGCAGTTTGTTGGGACTAGCGGGTATTGAGCAGTTCTTC,CASSLLGLAGIEQFF
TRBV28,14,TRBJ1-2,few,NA,TGTGCCAGCAGAGGGGACCCCTACCGCTATGGCTACACCTTC,CASRGDPYRYGYTF
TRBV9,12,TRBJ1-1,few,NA,TGTGCCAGCAGCCCAACAGGGACTGAAGCTTTCTTT,CASSPTGTEAFF
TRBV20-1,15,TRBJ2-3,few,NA,TGCAGTGCTTCTCCTTACCGAGGGGGTTCAGATACGCAGTATTTT,CSASPYRGGSDTQYF
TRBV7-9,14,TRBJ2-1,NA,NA,TGTGCCAGCAGCTTTCCAGATTTAGCATATGAGCAGTTCTTC,CASSFPDLAYEQFF
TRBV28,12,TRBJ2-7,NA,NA,TGTGCCAGCAGCCAACGGTCGGACGAGCAGTACTTC,CASSQRSDEQYF
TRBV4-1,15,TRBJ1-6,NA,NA,TGCGCCAGCAGCCAAACTGGAGGCGGTAATTCACCCCTCCACTTT,CASSQTGGGNSPLHF
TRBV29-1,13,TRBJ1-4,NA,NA,TGCAGCGTTGGACAGACCCTTGGAGAAAAACTGTTTTTT,CSVGQTLGEKLFF
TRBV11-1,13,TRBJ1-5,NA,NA,TGTGCCAGCAGCCCCTCGGTAGATCAGCCCCAGCATTTT,CASSPSVDQPQHF
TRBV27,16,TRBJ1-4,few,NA,TGTGCCAGCAGTCCCTACTCGACAGGCTTTAATGAAAAACTGTTTTTT,CASSPYSTGFNEKLFF
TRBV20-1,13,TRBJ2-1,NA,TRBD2,TGCAGGGCCCTAGCGGGCTCCTACAATGAGCAGTTCTTC,CRALAGSYNEQFF
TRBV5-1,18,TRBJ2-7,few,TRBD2,TGCGCCAGCAGCTTGGAGGTCCGACTAGCGGGATATTCCTACGAGCAGTACTTC,CASSLEVRLAGYSYEQYF
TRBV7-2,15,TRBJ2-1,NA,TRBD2,TGTGCCAGCAGCTTAGCGTGGACTAGCAGAGGGGGGGAATTCTTC,CASSLAWTSRGGEFF
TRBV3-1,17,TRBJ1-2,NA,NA,TGTGCCAGCAGCCAATTTGCCCCGGGGCTTCATAACTATGGCTACACCTTC,CASSQFAPGLHNYGYTF
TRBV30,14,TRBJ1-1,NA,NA,TGTGCCTGGATGGGTAGGAGGGTGAACACTGAAGCTTTCTTT,CAWMGRRVNTEAFF
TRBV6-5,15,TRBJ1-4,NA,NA,TGTGCCAGCAGTTACTCCGGCAGGCATAATGAAAAACTGTTTTTT,CASSYSGRHNEKLFF
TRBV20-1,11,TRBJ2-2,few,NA,TGCAGTGCCTTCGACCGCGGGGAGCTGTTTTTT,CSAFDRGELFF
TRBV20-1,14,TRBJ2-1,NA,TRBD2,TGCAGTGCTAGACTAGCGGGAGTGGCCAATGAGCAGTTCTTC,CSARLAGVANEQFF
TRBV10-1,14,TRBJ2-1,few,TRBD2,TGCGCCAGCAGTGAGGCTAGCGGGACCGATGAGCAGTTCTTC,CASSEASGTDEQFF
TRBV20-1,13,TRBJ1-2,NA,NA,TGCAGTGCTAGAGCCCAGGCTGAATATGGCTACACCTTC,CSARAQAEYGYTF
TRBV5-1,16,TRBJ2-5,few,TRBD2,TGCGCCAGCAGCTTGGGTGTTTCTAGCGGAAAAGAGACCCAGTACTTC,CASSLGVSSGKETQYF
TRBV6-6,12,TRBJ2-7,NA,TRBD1,TGTGCCAGCAGTAACACAGGGGCCGAGCAGTACTTC,CASSNTGAEQYF
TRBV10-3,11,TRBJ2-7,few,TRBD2,TGTGCCATCAGTTCGGGACTAGCTCAGTACTTC,CAISSGLAQYF
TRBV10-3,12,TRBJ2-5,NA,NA,TGTGCCACCGCCGGGTACCAAGAGACCCAGTACTTC,CATAGYQETQYF
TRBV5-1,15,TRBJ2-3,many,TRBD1,TGTGCCAGCTCACTCGGACAGGGGGCTACAGATACGCAGTATTTT,CASSLGQGATDTQYF
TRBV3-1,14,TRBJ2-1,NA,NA,TGTGCCAGCAGCCAATATCAGGTAAACAATGAGCAGTTCTTC,CASSQYQVNNEQFF
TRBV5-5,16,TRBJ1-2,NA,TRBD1,TGTGCCAGCAGCGCGATCCCGGGACAGGGAACGGATGGCTACACCTTC,CASSAIPGQGTDGYTF
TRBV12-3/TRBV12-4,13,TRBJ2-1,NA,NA,TGTGCCAGCAGTTTTTGGGGGTTGGATGAGCAGTTCTTC,CASSFWGLDEQFF
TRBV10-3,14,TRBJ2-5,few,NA,TGTGCCATCAGTGTTGGGGGAGGCATTGAGACCCAGTACTTC,CAISVGGGIETQYF
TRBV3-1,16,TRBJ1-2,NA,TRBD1,TGTGCCAGCAGCCGTCGGGGACAGGGGGCGAGCTATGGCTACACCTTC,CASSRRGQGASYGYTF
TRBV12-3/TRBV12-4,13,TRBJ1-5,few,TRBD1,TGTGCCAGCAGTGGACAGGGTGGACAGCCCCAGCATTTT,CASSGQGGQPQHF
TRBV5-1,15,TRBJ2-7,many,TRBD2,TGTGCCAGCAGCCTCCTAGCGGGAGGCCCCTACGAGCAGTACTTC,CASSLLAGGPYEQYF
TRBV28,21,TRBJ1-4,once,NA,TGTGCCAGCAGTTTTGAGGCCCCCATGGCAGGTCGCTTCGCAACTAATGAAAAACTGTTTTTT,CASSFEAPMAGRFATNEKLFF
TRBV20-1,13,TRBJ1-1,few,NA,TGCAGTGCTAGGGTGGCATGGGGCACTGAAGCTTTCTTT,CSARVAWGTEAFF
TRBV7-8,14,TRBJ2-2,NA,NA,TGTGCCAGCAGCCTACGGACAGCTGCCGGGGAGCTGTTTTTT,CASSLRTAAGELFF
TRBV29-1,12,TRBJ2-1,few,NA,TGCAGCGTTGTCCGCAGGGGCAATGAGCAGTTCTTC,CSVVRRGNEQFF
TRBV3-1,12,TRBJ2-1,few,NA,TGTGCCAGCAGCCAAGGAGACTATGAGCAGTTCTTC,CASSQGDYEQFF
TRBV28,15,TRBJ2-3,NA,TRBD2,TGTGCCAGCAGTAGACTAGCGGGAGATGTAGATACGCAGTATTTT,CASSRLAGDVDTQYF
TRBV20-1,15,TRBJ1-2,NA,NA,TGCAGTGCTAGAGTCCCAGACTTACTCTCGGGCGGCTACACCTTC,CSARVPDLLSGGYTF
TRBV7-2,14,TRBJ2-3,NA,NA,TGTGCCAGCAGCTTAGCGGTCTCGGCCCCCTATCGGTATTTT,CASSLAVSAPYRYF
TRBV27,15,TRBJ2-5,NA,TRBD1,TGTGCCAGCAGTCGCGGGGCAGGGGGCAGGGAGACCCAGTACTTC,CASSRGAGGRETQYF
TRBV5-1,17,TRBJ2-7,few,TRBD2,TGCGCCAGCAGCCCGAAAGGGACTAGCGGGAGCTCCTACGAGCAGTACTTC,CASSPKGTSGSSYEQYF
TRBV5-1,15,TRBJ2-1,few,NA,TGCGCCAGCAGCTTGCCCACAGTAGTTTACAATGAGCAGTTCTTC,CASSLPTVVYNEQFF
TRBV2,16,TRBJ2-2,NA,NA,TGTGCCAGCAGTGAAGCGGGAGAAGGAGTTGGCGGGGAGCTGTTTTTT,CASSEAGEGVGGELFF
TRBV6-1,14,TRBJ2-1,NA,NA,TGTGCCAGCATCTTGGACAGAGTCTCCAATGAGCAGTTCTTC,CASILDRVSNEQFF
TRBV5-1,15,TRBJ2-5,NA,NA,TGCGCCAGCAGCGGGGCGGTCGGTCCACAAGAGACCCAGTACTTC,CASSGAVGPQETQYF